This T cell receptor (beta chain) was identified in a study of shared clonotypes between healthy human individuals. Study summary: Used for every donor were three CD4 naive, three CD4 memory, two CD8 naive and one CD8 memory plate.

Every donor, a Caucasian adult, lived in Nashville, Tennessee. The CDR3 consists of 12 residues. Per the germline V gene, CDR1 is SGHTA and CDR2 is FQGNSA. The ends were cut back, 1 base at V and 1 base at J, with 1 base in the middle. The run depth of the assay was deep. The assay was immunoSEQ multiplex PCR, and TCRdb's table has in-frame clones only and misses some. The sample holds under 1,900,000 clones, less than 99% seen once. J is TRBJ2-5 and V is TRBV7-2; no clear D. This receptor was taken from a man younger than 40 in good health. Sequences were obtained from naive CD4+ T cells sorted from blood. Sample subset: CD45RA+ positively selected. The CDR3 loop is CASSLVQETQYF. The CDR3 bases are TGTGCCAGCAGCTTAGTCCAAGAGACCCAGTACTTC.